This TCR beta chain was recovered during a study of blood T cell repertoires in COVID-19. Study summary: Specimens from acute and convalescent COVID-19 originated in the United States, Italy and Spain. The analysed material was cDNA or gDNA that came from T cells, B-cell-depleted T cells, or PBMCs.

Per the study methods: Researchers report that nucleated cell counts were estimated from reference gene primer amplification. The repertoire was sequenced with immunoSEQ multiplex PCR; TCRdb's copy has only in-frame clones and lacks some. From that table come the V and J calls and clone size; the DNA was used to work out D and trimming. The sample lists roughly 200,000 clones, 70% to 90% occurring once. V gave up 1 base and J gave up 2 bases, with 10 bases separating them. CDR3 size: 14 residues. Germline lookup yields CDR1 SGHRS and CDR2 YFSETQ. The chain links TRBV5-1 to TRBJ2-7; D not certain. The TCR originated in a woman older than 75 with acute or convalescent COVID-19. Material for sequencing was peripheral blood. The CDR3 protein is CASSLNTATYEQYF. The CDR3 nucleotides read TGCGCCAGCAGCTTGAATACAGCCACCTACGAGCAGTACTTC. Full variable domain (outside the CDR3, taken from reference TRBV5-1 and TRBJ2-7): KAGVTQTPRYLIKTRGQQVTLSCSPISGHRSVSWYQQTPGQGLQFLFEYFSETQRNKGNFPGRFSGRQFSNSRSEMNVSTLELGDSALYLCASSLNTATYEQYFGPGTRLTVT.